This T cell receptor (beta chain) was identified in a study of tumor-infiltrating lymphocytes in primary liver carcinoma. Study-level results: CD8+ and CD4+ repertoires went uncompared, the samples being bulk unsorted.

Germline-derived CDR1 and CDR2 are DFQATT and SNEGSKA (reference sequence). V shed 4 bases, J shed 15 bases, and the junction held 17 bases outside the gene matches. The CDR3 has 14 amino acids. Priming with a constant-region primer yielded TCR beta cDNA from roughly 0.45 ug total RNA. Libraries of TCR beta came from three nested multiplex PCR rounds with slightly modified ARM-PCR. TRBV1-TRBV30 forward primers and a C-beta reverse primer were used in the first two PCR rounds, which each ran for about 11 cycles. TCRdb ran MiXCR on the multiplex PCR reads and lists one entry per CDR3 protein. The sample yields 300,000 to 350,000 distinct CDR3 sequences, around three fifths seen once. This clonotype has a single count. Its cognate antigen is unknown. Germline DNA was also extracted, and blood RNA was taken from unsorted whole blood.

V gene TRBV20-1 combines with J gene TRBJ2-4; 8 bases are shared with TRBD2. The origin of this receptor is a man in his forties or fifties with primary liver carcinoma and hepatitis B virus infection. The material sequenced was peripheral blood. CDR3 nucleotide sequence: TGCAGTGCTATATTAGTCGGACTAGCTGGAAATTCGTACTTC. Translating gives CSAILVGLAGNSYF.